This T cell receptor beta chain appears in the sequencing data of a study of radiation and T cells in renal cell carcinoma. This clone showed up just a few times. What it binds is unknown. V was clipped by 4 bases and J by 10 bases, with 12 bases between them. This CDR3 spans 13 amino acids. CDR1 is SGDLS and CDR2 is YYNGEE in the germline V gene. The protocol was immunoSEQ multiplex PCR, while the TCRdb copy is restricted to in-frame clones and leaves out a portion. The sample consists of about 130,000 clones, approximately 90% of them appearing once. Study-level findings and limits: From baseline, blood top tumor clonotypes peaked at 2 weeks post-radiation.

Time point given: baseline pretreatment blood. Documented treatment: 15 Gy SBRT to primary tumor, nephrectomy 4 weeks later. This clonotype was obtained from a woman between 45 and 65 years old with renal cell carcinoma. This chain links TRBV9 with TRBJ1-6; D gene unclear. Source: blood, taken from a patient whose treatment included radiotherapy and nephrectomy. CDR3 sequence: CASSPRLHSPLHF. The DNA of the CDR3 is TGTGCCAGCAGCCCGCGACTACACTCACCCCTCCACTTT.